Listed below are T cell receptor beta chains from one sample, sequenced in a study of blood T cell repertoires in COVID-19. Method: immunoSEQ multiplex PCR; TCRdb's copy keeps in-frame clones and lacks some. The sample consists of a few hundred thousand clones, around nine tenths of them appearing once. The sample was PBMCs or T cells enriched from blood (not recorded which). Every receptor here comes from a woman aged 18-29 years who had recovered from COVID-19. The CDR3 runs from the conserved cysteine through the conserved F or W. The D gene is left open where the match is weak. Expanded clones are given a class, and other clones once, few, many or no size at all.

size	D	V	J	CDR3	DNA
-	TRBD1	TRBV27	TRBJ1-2	CASSPQGADYGYTF	TGTGCCAGCAGCCCACAGGGGGCGGACTATGGCTACACCTTC
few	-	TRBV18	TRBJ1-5	CASSAAGGNQPQHF	TGTGCCAGCTCAGCGGCAGGGGGCAATCAGCCCCAGCATTTT
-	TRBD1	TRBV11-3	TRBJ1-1	CASSPGGGLNTEAFF	TGTGCCAGCAGCCCAGGAGGGGGCTTGAACACTGAAGCTTTCTTT
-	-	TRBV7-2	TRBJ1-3	CASSLVMSSGNTIYF	TGTGCCAGCAGCTTAGTTATGAGCTCTGGAAACACCATATATTTT
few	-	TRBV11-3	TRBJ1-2	CASSFFNRDLYGYTF	TGTGCCAGCAGCTTCTTCAACAGGGATTTATATGGCTACACCTTC
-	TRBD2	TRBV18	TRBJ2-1	CASSSTSGAYNEQFF	TGTGCCAGCTCATCGACTAGCGGGGCTTACAATGAGCAGTTCTTC
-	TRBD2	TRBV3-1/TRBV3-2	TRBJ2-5	CASSQTLADIQETQYF	TGTGCCAGCAGCCAGACCCTAGCGGATATTCAAGAGACCCAGTACTTC
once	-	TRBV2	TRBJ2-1	CASLWGGEQFF	TGTGCCAGCCTCTGGGGCGGTGAGCAGTTCTTC
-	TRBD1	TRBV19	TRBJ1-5	CASSIGQGLNQPQHF	TGTGCCAGTAGTATCGGACAGGGGCTCAATCAGCCCCAGCATTTT
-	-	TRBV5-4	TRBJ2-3	CASSLSIGQSTDTQYF	TGTGCCAGCAGCTTATCTATAGGACAGAGCACAGATACGCAGTATTTT
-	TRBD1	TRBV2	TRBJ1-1	CASSEAEGAGNTEAFF	TGTGCCAGCAGTGAAGCCGAGGGGGCTGGGAACACTGAAGCTTTCTTT
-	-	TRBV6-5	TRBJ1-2	CASSYTQGTDGYTF	TGTGCCAGCAGTTACACACAGGGTACGGATGGCTACACCTTC
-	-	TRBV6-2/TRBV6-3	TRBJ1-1	CASSRQGGSLAEAFF	TGTGCCAGCAGTCGCCAGGGAGGTTCCTTGGCTGAAGCTTTCTTT
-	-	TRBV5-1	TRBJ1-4	CASSLGWGREEKLFF	TGCGCCAGCAGCTTGGGCTGGGGGCGCGAGGAAAAACTGTTTTTT
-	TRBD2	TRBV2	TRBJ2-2	CASSESAGGPVSAGELFF	TGTGCCAGCAGTGAATCGGCGGGGGGGCCGGTATCCGCCGGGGAGCTGTTTTTT
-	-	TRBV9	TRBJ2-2	CASSGGGVVDTGELFF	TGTGCCAGCAGCGGAGGGGGGGTCGTCGACACCGGGGAGCTGTTTTTT
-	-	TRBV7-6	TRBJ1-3	CASSPGNLPRDLSGNTIYF	TGTGCCAGCAGCCCTGGTAACCTTCCCCGGGATCTCTCTGGAAACACCATATATTTT
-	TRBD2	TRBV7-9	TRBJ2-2	CASSRGTTVTGELFF	TGTGCCAGCAGCCGGGGGACTACGGTCACCGGGGAGCTGTTTTTT
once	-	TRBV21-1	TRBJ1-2	CASSSRTQRNYGYTF	TGTGCCAGCAGCTCCCGCACGCAGAGGAACTATGGCTACACCTTC
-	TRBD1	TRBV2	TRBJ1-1	CASSEGRGPYLNTEAFF	TGTGCCAGCAGTGAAGGCAGGGGGCCTTACCTGAACACTGAAGCTTTCTTT